This entry lists 23 T cell receptor beta chains sequenced from one sample in a study of CD8+CD57+ T cells in acquired aplastic anemia. The TCR beta profiling, which covered VDJ combination and CDR3 sequence, was carried out using genomic DNA as the template. TCRdb processed the reads anew with MiXCR; each CDR3 protein has one entry. The sample consists of 350,000 to 450,000 distinct CDR3 sequences, just under 70% of them appearing once. The sequenced material came from sorted CD4+, CD8+, or CD8+CD57+ T cells (not recorded which) from PBMCs. These receptors were taken from a human donor in good health, serving as a control.

Details on this clonotype: One end of the junction fails to match germline, which may point to a read error. V usage is TRBV2 and J usage is TRBJ2-7; D perhaps matches TRBD1 (5 bases). The CDR3 length is 15 residues. The V gene's germline CDR1 is SNHLY and CDR2 FYNNEI. In nucleotides, the CDR3 is TGCGCCAGCAGTGAGTCAGGGCCCAGGTCCTACGAGCAGTACTTC. Translation gives CASSESGPRSYEQYF. Based on the CDR3 plus reference TRBV2 and TRBJ2-7, the full variable domain is EPEVTQTPSHQVTQMGQEVILRCVPISNHLYFYWYRQILGQKVEFLVSFYNNEISEKSEIFDDQFSVERPDGSNFTLKIRSTKLEDSAMYFCASSESGPRSYEQYFGPGTRLTVT.

The rearrangement uses TRBV20-1 and TRBJ2-7; 8 bases line up with TRBD2. V gave up 3 bases and J gave up 3 bases; unmatched junction bases: 4. Germline-derived CDR1 and CDR2 are DFQATT and SNEGSKA (reference sequence). CDR3 length: 13 residues. CDR3 amino acids: CSASGRANYEQYF. For the CDR3, the DNA is TGCAGTGCTAGCGGGAGGGCCAACTACGAGCAGTACTTC.

Of note for this clonotype: This likely comes from a read error, as the CDR3 has no conserved phenylalanine or tryptophan at its end. V gene TRBV2 combines with J gene TRBJ1-2; TRBD1 matches at 7 bases. The CDR3 spans 16 residues. With 10 bases clipped from V and 4 bases from J, the junction kept 18 bases outside the gene matches. Germline CDR1 SNHLY, CDR2 FYNNEI. The CDR3 loop reads CATSPLQGDQRYGYTG. Here the CDR3 DNA reads TGTGCCACCAGCCCCCTTCAGGGGGATCAGCGCTATGGCTACACCGGC.

This clonotype occurred many times. The chain uses TRBV20-1 and TRBJ1-4; 10 nucleotides align to TRBD1. Trimming cost V 5 bases and J 8 bases; bases outside gene matches: 5. In germline, CDR1 is DFQATT, CDR2 SNEGSKA (reference sequence). CDR3 length equals 13 residues. Written as DNA, the CDR3 is TGCAGTGCTGCGGACAGGGGGGACGAAAAACTGTTTTTT. Translation: CSAADRGDEKLFF.

This CDR3 reads CASSLDPGASGYTF. CDR3 DNA: TGTGCCAGCAGCTTAGATCCGGGTGCGAGCGGCTACACCTTC. This chain joins TRBV7-2 and TRBJ1-2; D gene unclear. The CDR3 loop spans 14 amino acids. The V gene's germline CDR1 is SGHTA and CDR2 FQGNSA. Trimming removed 1 base at V and 8 bases at J, with 14 bases between.

Comment on this clonotype: Since the CDR3 does not end with the conserved phenylalanine or tryptophan, this likely comes from a read error. The chain combines TRBV24-1 with TRBJ1-2; tentative D call: TRBD1 (6 bases). CDR3 length: 14 residues. Germline values: CDR1 KGHDR, CDR2 SFDVKD. For the CDR3, the DNA is TGTGCCATCAGTGATCCAGACAGGAACTATGGCTACACCTCC. Residues: CAISDPDRNYGYTS.

The chain is built from TRBV2 and TRBJ1-5, with D unclear. The CDR3 has 15 amino acids. Germline V gives CDR1 SNHLY, CDR2 FYNNEI. Trimming removed 0 bases at V and 2 bases at J, with 8 bases between. The CDR3 DNA follows: TGTGCCAGCAGTGAAGCGCTTGGGGGCAATCAGCCCCAGCATTTT. This codes for CASSEALGGNQPQHF. The full variable domain, rest sourced from reference TRBV2 and TRBJ1-5, is EPEVTQTPSHQVTQMGQEVILRCVPISNHLYFYWYRQILGQKVEFLVSFYNNEISEKSEIFDDQFSVERPDGSNFTLKIRSTKLEDSAMYFCASSEALGGNQPQHFGDGTRLSIL.

The J gene is TRBJ1-1, the V gene TRBV20-1; 8 bases match TRBD1. This CDR3 is built from 13 residues. V lost 2 bases, J lost 11 bases, and 10 bases stayed unmatched. The germline gives CDR1 DFQATT, CDR2 SNEGSKA (reference sequence). CDR3 nucleotide sequence: TGCAGTGCTAGACCCGCGGGACAGGAATTGGCTTTCTTT. Its translation: CSARPAGQELAFF.

The chain combines TRBV12-5 with TRBJ1-2; D unresolved. From germline, CDR1 is LGHNT and CDR2 FRNRAP. The CDR3 extends over 16 amino acids. V was cut by 2 bases and J by 3 bases, with 16 bases left in between. The CDR3 sequence is CASGLRHGLAYYGYTF. CDR3 nucleotide sequence: TGTGCTAGTGGTTTGCGGCATGGGTTGGCGTACTATGGCTACACCTTC.

The table lists this clonotype with a count of one. Without the conserved terminal phenylalanine or tryptophan, this CDR3 likely stems from a read error. This rearrangement joins TRBV20-1 to TRBJ2-1, with D perhaps TRBD1 or TRBD2 (5 bases each). CDR3 length: 15 residues. The germline V and J ends were trimmed by 3 bases and 12 bases, with 24 bases remaining between them. CDR1 is DFQATT, CDR2 SNEGSKA, per germline (reference sequence). The CDR3 protein is CSASSRGGAYDAQFC. The CDR3 nucleotides read TGCAGTGCTAGTTCCCGGGGCGGAGCGTACGATGCGCAGTTCTGC.

On this clonotype itself: Since no conserved phenylalanine or tryptophan closes the CDR3, a read error is the likely cause. No DNA is shown, since the ends of the CDR3 on it are uncertain; the CDR3 is the one TCRdb lists. V is TRBV7-3 and J is TRBJ1-1; no check of the table's D call, TRBD1, against the DNA was made. Termini included, the CDR3 measures 13 amino acids. Germline V gives CDR1 SGHTA, CDR2 FQGTGA. The CDR3 sequence: CASSLGPPGEETL.

This clonotype was detected ten times or more. This sequence joins TRBV5-4 and TRBJ1-3; D perhaps matches TRBD1 (6 bases). CDR3 length: 15 residues. The germline V gene has CDR1 SGHNT and CDR2 YYREEE (reference sequence). Trimming removed 1 base from V and 0 bases from J, with 8 bases in between. The CDR3 here is CASSLQGISGNTIYF. Here the CDR3 DNA reads TGTGCCAGCAGCTTGCAGGGGATCTCTGGAAACACCATATATTTT.

This rearrangement joins TRBV9 to TRBJ2-5; TRBD2 matches at 7 bases. CDR3 length: 16 residues. Germline CDR1 SGDLS, CDR2 YYNGEE. The J segment lost 0 bases and the V segment lost 0 bases, leaving 5 bases of the junction unmatched. This CDR3 is CASSVDSGGHQETQYF. In DNA form, the CDR3 reads TGTGCCAGCAGCGTAGATTCGGGGGGTCACCAAGAGACCCAGTACTTC.

This clonotype was detected only once. The chain has TRBV7-2 and TRBJ2-7; no clear D. The germline V gene encodes CDR1 SGHTA and CDR2 FQGNSA. V was trimmed by 6 bases and J by 13 bases, leaving 28 bases between them. The CDR3 totals 15 residues. The CDR3 loop is CASSFELNSPLHFYF. DNA of the CDR3: TGTGCCAGCAGTTTTGAATTGAATTCACCCCTCCACTTTTACTTC.

In this sample, this clonotype turned up many times. Written as DNA, the CDR3 is TGCAGTGCTAGGGAACAGGGAGCCAAAAACATTCAGTACTTC. It translates to CSAREQGAKNIQYF. The rearrangement joins TRBV20-1 to TRBJ2-4, with D possibly TRBD1 on 6 matching bases. The ends were cut back, 3 bases at V and 0 bases at J, with 9 bases in the middle. CDR1 and CDR2 (germline): DFQATT, SNEGSKA (reference sequence). The CDR3 totals 14 residues.

As for this clonotype: A much larger clone differs by one base, so this may be a read error. This rearrangement joins TRBV30 to TRBJ1-6, with no clear D. The CDR3 totals 15 residues. CDR1 and CDR2 (germline): GTSNPN, SVGIG (reference sequence). CDR3 bases: TGTACCTGGAGTCCCACAAACGGGCTCGATTCACCCCTCCACTTT. This translates into CTWSPTNGLDSPLHF.

This clonotype is a singleton in its sample. The chain couples TRBV12-3 or TRBV12-4 to TRBJ1-6; D is uncertain. V gave up 6 bases and J gave up 9 bases, with 15 bases separating them. CDR3 length equals 14 residues. In nucleotides, the CDR3 is TGTGCCAGCAGCCATACTCCAGGAGGTTCACCCCTCCACTTT. Translating it yields CASSHTPGGSPLHF.

This clonotype was observed a few times. V usage is TRBV19 and J usage is TRBJ2-7; 9 nucleotides match TRBD1. Unmatched junction bases numbered 4, after V lost 4 bases and J lost 0 bases. This CDR3 has 15 residues. Germline V gives CDR1 LNHDA, CDR2 SQIVND (reference sequence). The CDR3 DNA follows: TGTGCCAGTAGTAGGGGACAGGGCTACTCCTACGAGCAGTACTTC. Its protein product is CASSRGQGYSYEQYF.

CDR3 sequence reads: CAIRKLAGGPDTQYF. CDR3 DNA sequence: TGTGCCATCAGGAAACTAGCGGGGGGGCCAGATACGCAGTATTTT. The V and J genes are TRBV10-3 and TRBJ2-3; 13 nucleotides line up with TRBD2. This CDR3 contains 15 residues. V shed 6 bases and J 4 bases; nucleotides not matched to a gene: 4. Per the germline V gene, CDR1 is ENHRY and CDR2 is SYGVKD.

In regard to this clonotype: At one boundary the junction diverges from the germline segment, which might be a read error. The CDR3 DNA reads as TGTGCCAGCAGTGCGCGCGGACAGGGCTACGCGCAGTACTTC. Translated, it gives CASSARGQGYAQYF. V gene TRBV7-8 combines with J gene TRBJ2-7, with 8 positions matching TRBD1. CDR1 is SGHVS, CDR2 FQNEAQ, per germline. The CDR3 extends over 14 amino acids.

Note on this clonotype: At one of its ends the junction is not consistent with the germline gene, which may arise from a read error. The chain recombines TRBV7-9 with TRBJ1-1; D is uncertain. The CDR3 runs 14 residues. Germline loops: CDR1 SEHNR, CDR2 FQNEAQ (reference sequence). The CDR3 spells CASSLKSLSTSAFF. DNA for the CDR3: TGCGCCAGCAGCTTGAAGTCCTTAAGCACTTCAGCTTTCTTT.

The J gene is TRBJ1-1, the V gene TRBV2; TRBD1 might be the D (5 bases). TRBJ1-3 matches the DNA end more closely, so the J call is doubtful. Germline V CDR1 and CDR2: SNHLY, FYNNEI. The CDR3 contains 14 residues. This chain's CDR3 is CASSIKQANDTIYF. As DNA, the CDR3 is TGTGCCAGCAGCATAAAACAGGCTAACGACACCATATATTTT.

The chain recombines TRBV2 with TRBJ1-6, with D hard to call. CDR3 size: 14 residues. Trimming cost V 2 bases and J 6 bases, with 8 bases left between them. Germline V gives CDR1 SNHLY, CDR2 FYNNEI. This CDR3 is CASSEWGSNSPLHF. In DNA, the CDR3 is TGTGCCAGCAGTGAATGGGGTTCTAATTCACCCCTCCACTTT.